The rows below give T cell receptor beta chains drawn from one sample of a study of tumor and adjacent non-tumor tissue in lung cancer. TCRdb analysed the multiplex PCR reads with MiXCR anew, one entry per CDR3 protein. The table lists fewer than 150,000 distinct CDR3 sequences, around 65% of them singletons. What was sequenced was lung tumor tissue. These TCRs come from a man aged 55 to 70 with small cell lung cancer. Both conserved end residues are part of each CDR3. The D gene is left open where the match is weak. Rows may omit the clone size; those that give it use once, few, many or a size class.

TRBD1,TRBJ2-5,once,TRBV12-3/TRBV12-4,CASSPTGSIETQYF,TGTGCCAGCAGTCCGACAGGGTCGATAGAGACCCAGTACTTC
TRBD2,TRBJ2-3,.,TRBV5-5,CAISSSGRADTQYF,TGTGCCATCAGCAGTAGCGGGAGGGCAGATACGCAATATTTT
TRBD1,TRBJ2-1,.,TRBV11-2,CASSLDRGQRLKQFF,TGTGCCAGCAGCCTCGACAGGGGACAGAGATTAAAGCAGTTCTTC
.,TRBJ1-1,.,TRBV11-3,CVGSKEGGTEAFF,TGTGTCGGCAGCAAAGAGGGAGGAACTGAAGCTTTCTTT
.,TRBJ1-1,.,TRBV20-1,CRASGLGGGGAFF,TGCAGAGCTAGCGGACTGGGCGGAGGGGGAGCTTTCTTT
TRBD1,TRBJ1-5,.,TRBV12-3/TRBV12-4,CASRLTGGQDNQPQHF,TGTGCCAGCAGGTTGACAGGGGGACAAGACAATCAGCCCCAACATTTT
.,TRBJ2-7,.,TRBV11-2,CASSQARLGQYF,TGTGCCAGCAGCCAAGCCAGATTAGGGCAGTACTTC
.,TRBJ2-2,.,TRBV18,CASSPRGTGDLFF,TGTGCCAGCTCACCTAGGGGCACCGGGGACCTGTTTTTT
.,TRBJ2-3,once,TRBV11-2,CASSIDPATDTQYF,TGTGCCAGCAGCATAGACCCTGCCACAGATACGCAGTATTTT
.,TRBJ2-1,few,TRBV11-2,CASSPITKNEQFF,TGTGCCAGCAGCCCTATCACCAAGAATGAGCAGTTCTTC
.,TRBJ2-5,.,TRBV6-5,CVNSYSGRGQEIQYF,TGTGTCAACAGTTACTCTGGCAGGGGCCAAGAGATCCAGTACTTC
.,TRBJ2-5,.,TRBV4-1,CASKVVEKTQYF,TGCGCCAGCAAGGTCGTAGAGAAGACCCAGTACTTC
.,TRBJ2-5,many,TRBV20-1,CSAISWDGDQQETQYF,TGCAGTGCTATTTCGTGGGACGGCGACCAACAAGAGACCCAGTACTTC
TRBD1,TRBJ1-2,few,TRBV4-1,CASSQEGQGLGYTF,TGCGCCAGCAGCCAAGAGGGACAGGGGCTTGGCTACACCTTC
.,TRBJ2-1,.,TRBV11-2,CASGSGGSPSYNEQFF,TGTGCCAGCGGCTCAGGAGGTAGTCCCTCCTACAATGAGCAGTTCTTC
.,TRBJ2-5,many,TRBV24-1,CATGNRDKETQYF,TGTGCCACCGGAAACCGGGACAAAGAGACCCAGTACTTC
.,TRBJ1-4,many,TRBV11-3,CASSPSRTNEKLFF,TGTGCCAGCAGTCCCTCGCGAACTAATGAAAAACTGTTTTTT
.,TRBJ2-3,.,TRBV20-1,CSAPAVGAVDTQYF,TGCAGTGCTCCCGCGGTGGGGGCGGTTGATACACAGTATTTT